This T cell receptor beta chain is drawn from a study of cytomegalovirus exposure and HLA in healthy donors (dated by TCRdb to the late 2010s). A note on the overall study: According to an earlier analysis of around 600 of the donors, 150 million to 200 million T cells yielded 117 million unique TCR beta sequences and roughly 280 Gb of sequence data. A later genetic analysis took genome-wide SNP genotypes for about three fifths of the roughly 700 donors and used that subset as a discovery cohort. Every discovery cohort repertoire had been produced on one sequencing platform. A later analysis re-examined previously published TCR beta repertoires from more than 650 donors and added high-resolution HLA genotyping to investigate patterns of TCR occurrence. Using immunosequencing, the study profiled T cell repertoires from 550 to 750 subjects and related those repertoires to cytomegalovirus serostatus. Besides the first cohort of 550 to 750 subjects, a separate validation cohort made up of 120 different subjects was used. Roughly 300 gigabases of sequencing data and 75 million to 85 million unique TCR sequences made up an early release that covered around 640 HLA-typed donors. Typing coverage varied by locus: about 620-640 donors for A, B, C, DRB1 and DQB1; approximately 560 for DQA1; over 600 for DPA1; under 490 for DPB1. In an earlier analysis of over 550 of the donors, high-throughput TCR beta sequencing was used to judge whether each TCR beta V gene segment behaved as functional or pseudogenic. The genetic ancestry cluster associated with self-reported Caucasian donors included 80% to 90% of the approximately 400 genotyped donors. The study combined high-throughput TCR immunosequencing, statistical association of individual TCRs with disease status, and machine learning to predict cytomegalovirus infection status. Class I and class II HLA loci were covered by the typing at four-digit resolution. Donor age, sex, ethnicity and CMV serostatus were collected together with the repertoire data. In the later analysis, no new phenotypic data were used to find candidate immune exposures; instead, reliance was placed on TCR beta sequences and their occurrence across donors. The aim of the study was to test whether cataloging public T cell receptors could identify signatures of past pathogen exposure. On average, around 240,000 unique TCR beta nucleotide sequences were sequenced per donor among roughly 430 genotyped donors of the cohort, with about 19% of those sequences being non-productive. Roughly five DR-DQ haplotypes were treated as single units for association and clustering because of strong linkage in the cohort.

V is pruned by 6 bases and J by 3 bases, leaving 12 bases of the junction without a gene match. Taken from cysteine to phenylalanine, the CDR3 has 17 residues. The only DNA kept is the CDR3, 51 bases in frame from the first base. CDR1 is given as SNHLY and CDR2 as FYNNEI, both from the germline V gene. A note on this clone: Its specific antigen is unknown. No per-base quality is available; no much larger clone lies one base away.

The cohort comprised 670 or so healthy bone marrow donors. At the time of sampling, all cohort members were nominally healthy, though unrecorded immune exposures were likely present. The donor was CMV seronegative and was included in the group of several hundred seronegative cohort members. Each donor provided a peripheral blood sample, and peripheral blood mononuclear cells were used for TCR beta sequencing. Genomic DNA was extracted from the blood cell samples with the Qiagen DNeasy Blood Extraction Kit. The method was the immunoSEQ multiplex PCR assay. The multiplex PCR relied on a mix of 60 forward primers for TCR Vbeta segments and 13 reverse primers for TCR Jbeta segments. The CDR3 region of rearranged TCR beta genes was amplified from genomic DNA with a multiplex PCR assay. On the Illumina HiSeq System, the amplified TCR beta libraries were sequenced as 87-base-pair reads. The original pipeline was this. In a later analysis, some 80 million unique TCR beta chains were counted across the 690 or so repertoires, and around 10 million of these chains were shared by at least two donors. To remove PCR and sequencing errors, raw reads were error-corrected and collapsed into unique sequences using a nearest-neighbor algorithm that merged closely related sequences. To assign V, D and J gene segments, CDR3 sequences were aligned to IMGT reference sequences. For a sequence to be retained, at least a six-nucleotide match to both a V gene segment and a J gene segment was required. Rearrangements were called productive when the CDR3 lacked stop codons and stayed in frame with V and J; all others were non-productive. Following IMGT convention, CDR3 was defined as the stretch from the second conserved V-encoded cysteine to the conserved J-encoded phenylalanine. The earlier analysis of about 620 of the donors excluded sequences that lacked an unambiguous match to a single V gene segment. An earlier analysis of several hundred of the donors classified V segments as functional when productive rearrangements were above 56.7% and as segregating when the standard deviation between donors was above 5%. A statistical classification framework was developed to diagnose cytomegalovirus status using the catalog of TCR beta chain sequences. A later analysis assigned V and J genes by comparing TCR nucleotide sequences with IMGT/GENE-DB human TR gene sequences. A later analysis assigned CDR3 sequences and most-parsimonious VDJ recombination scenarios with the TCRdist pipeline. In a later analysis, every TCR beta chain was defined by the combination of its CDR3 amino acid sequence and its V-gene family, and reads without a unique V-gene family were dropped. A later analysis removed roughly 590 highly shared, low-generation-probability nucleotide sequences to deal with suspected cross-contamination and a sequencing artifact. In a later analysis, a clonal expansion index was calculated for each public chain from normalized within-repertoire ranks of inferred template counts. A later analysis computed generation probabilities with a VDJ recombination model fitted to out-of-frame rearrangements, and checked the results against IGoR. In a later analysis, hypergeometric tests were used to score TCR-TCR, TCR-HLA and TCR-CMV co-occurrence, with a repertoire-size bias correction applied to TCR pairs. A later analysis estimated false discovery rates by permuting HLA or CMV assignments 20 times. In a later analysis, co-occurring TCRs were grouped using DBSCAN, and TCRdist sequence similarity was added for clustering within HLA-allele-positive subsets. Repertoires with fewer than 30,000 or more than 120,000 public chains were left out of co-occurrence clustering, as were five repertoires with anomalous nucleotide sharing. In its TCRdb copy, this immuneACCESS table keeps in-frame sequences only and misses some clones. Where compared with another copy, unresolved V genes explain less than half of these, and the others have no known cause. That table is the source of V, J and clone size, and D and trimming were worked out from the DNA. The sample contains some 190,000 clones, 77% of them found a single time. Of the sample, approximately 1.3% falls within the top ten clones.

Results the study describes overall, beyond this receptor: Most TCR sequences were observed very rarely across donors, whereas some public TCRs were present in many individuals. The study listed 150 to 200 TCR beta chains as associated with cytomegalovirus. When HLA alleles, especially DR and DQ, strongly co-occurred, attributing TCR associations to individual alleles was difficult. The 87-base-pair reads could not distinguish some IMGT-functional V segments, including TRBV6-2 and TRBV6-3, so those segments were excluded. The classifier was reported to diagnose cytomegalovirus status with high specificity and sensitivity in both the original and validation cohorts. Several of the top co-occurrence clusters appeared to be linked to parvovirus B19, influenza, CMV and Epstein-Barr virus, according to a later analysis. A further reported finding was that TCR beta sequences accurately predicted the HLA-A and HLA-B alleles for most subjects in the first cohort. Compared with equally common non-associated chains, HLA-associated TCR beta chains in a later analysis were more clonally expanded and had lower generation probabilities. According to a later genetic analysis, donors in an Asian-associated ancestry cluster had fewer N-insertions in productive TCRs than the roughly 660-donor mean. In a later genetic analysis, a missense DCLRE1C variant was associated with V-gene and J-gene trimming of TCR beta chains, and the association was replicated in an independent cohort. Because some donors lacked HLA typing at each locus, the association tests relied only on the typed subset. The presence/absence analyses assumed that sequencing depth was roughly uniform across donors, and that assumption may not be true. Most CMV-associated TCR beta chains appeared to be HLA-restricted in a later analysis, and the HLA associations seemed to be driven largely by CMV exposure. A cluster of highly shared sequence variants was judged likely to be a technical artifact of the sequencing pipeline. For the cohort, immune exposure information was limited to CMV serostatus. A few of the identified cytomegalovirus-associated TCR beta chains were confirmed in vitro to be specific for cytomegalovirus antigens. Only TCR beta chains were sequenced in this cohort, and the absence of alpha or paired-chain data limited detectable features. In a later analysis, TCR association rates were found to vary across HLA loci, with the most associated TCRs seen for DRB1 alleles and the fewest for HLA-C alleles. Broadly in line with IMGT annotations, most TCR beta V segments showed up in productive rearrangements about 90% or about 30% of the time in an earlier analysis of a few hundred of the donors. Because counts were too low, seventeen rarely observed V segments, including chromosome 9 orphons, were excluded from the earlier analysis of about 500 of the donors. Linkage disequilibrium might explain the correlated functional status among segregating V segments, but an unknown experimental factor could not be ruled out. At a false discovery rate of 0.05, a later analysis linked about 17,000 TCR beta sequences to specific HLA alleles. It was suggested by the authors that the approach could potentially be generalized to other disease states and immunological phenotypes.

The sample was PBMCs. The TCR sequence derives from a man aged 18 to 35 in good health and CMV-seronegative. This chain is built from TRBV2 and TRBJ2-2; the junction holds 8 bases that match TRBD2. The CDR3 corresponds to CASRGGAGATYTGELFF. The bases read TGTGCCAGCAGGGGAGGAGCGGGGGCGACATACACCGGGGAGCTGTTTTTT.